This is a list of T cell receptor beta chains from one sample in a study of T-cell reconstitution after alpha-beta-depleted transplantation in children. One entry per CDR3 protein results from TCRdb running MiXCR on the PCR reads. The profile covers about 640,000 distinct CDR3 sequences, with 13% appearing a single time and around 2.2% taken by the ten largest. Material: PBMCs, mostly from graft donor cells, obtained 360 days after TCRalphabeta/CD19-depleted stem cell transplant. These receptors were collected from a male patient between 10 and 17 years old who had a stem cell transplant for acute myeloid leukemia, so the T cells may come from the graft donor. CDR3s include the opening cysteine and the closing phenylalanine or tryptophan. Each record gives: D gene, V gene, J gene, clone size, CDR3 DNA, CDR3 protein. The D gene is left open where the match is weak. Clone size is not always given. Where it is, it says once, few, many or a class for expanded clones.

>.|TRBV7-9|TRBJ2-7|few
TGTGCCAGCAGCTTTACATGGTACGAGCAGTACTTC
CASSFTWYEQYF
>TRBD2|TRBV25-1|TRBJ2-7|.
TGTGCCAGCAGACCCAGCGGGACCAGCTCCTACGAGCAGTACTTC
CASRPSGTSSYEQYF
>TRBD2|TRBV7-8|TRBJ2-7|many
TGTGCCAGCACCTACCACGGACTAGCGGGAGGGCCGGGGAGCTACGAGCAGTACTTC
CASTYHGLAGGPGSYEQYF
>.|TRBV7-9|TRBJ2-1|.
TGTGCCAGCTTAGGATTCGGGCAGGGGATGAATGAGCAGTTCTTC
CASLGFGQGMNEQFF
>TRBD2|TRBV20-1|TRBJ2-1|few
TGCAGCCCAATAGCCCCTAGCGGGAGGGTTAACAATGAGCAGTTCTTC
CSPIAPSGRVNNEQFF
>.|TRBV7-6|TRBJ2-3|few
TGTGCCAGCAGCAGATGGAGACAAGCCCCAGGGGCAGATACGCAGTATTTT
CASSRWRQAPGADTQYF
>TRBD1|TRBV20-1|TRBJ1-5|few
TGCAGTGCTAGCGTTGGGACAGGGGGCTCGGGCAATCAGCCCCAGCATTTT
CSASVGTGGSGNQPQHF
>TRBD2|TRBV28|TRBJ2-1|.
TGTGCCAGCAGTCCTTCCGGGACTAAATTTTACAATGAGCAGTTCTTC
CASSPSGTKFYNEQFF
>TRBD2|TRBV28|TRBJ2-3|many
TGTGCCAGCAGTTTGTGGACTAGCGGGAGTCGGCTAGATACGCAGTATTTT
CASSLWTSGSRLDTQYF
>.|TRBV7-9|TRBJ2-3|many
TGTGCCAGCTTACCCGAGGCCACAGATACGCAGTATTTT
CASLPEATDTQYF
>.|TRBV18|TRBJ2-1|few
TGTGCCAGCTCACCTTTCGAGAGTGAGCAGTTCTTC
CASSPFESEQFF
>.|TRBV5-1|TRBJ2-5|many
TGCGCCAGCAGCTTGTTGGGTTTCGAGACCCAGTACTTC
CASSLLGFETQYF
>.|TRBV11-2|TRBJ2-7|.
TGTGCCAGCAGGACCTATAGAACTAAGACCTACGAGCAGTACTTC
CASRTYRTKTYEQYF
>TRBD2|TRBV12-3/TRBV12-4|TRBJ2-1|.
TGTGCCAGCAGCATAGCGGGAGGGCCGAATGAGCAGTTCTTC
CASSIAGGPNEQFF
>.|TRBV7-2|TRBJ1-5|.
TGTGCCAGCAGCTGGGCGGATAGCAATCAGCCCCAGCATTTT
CASSWADSNQPQHF
>.|TRBV12-3/TRBV12-4|TRBJ2-2|many
TGTGCCAGCAGTCCCCGGGCCGTCACCGGGGAGCTGTTTTTT
CASSPRAVTGELFF
>.|TRBV12-3/TRBV12-4|TRBJ2-7|many
TGTGCCAGCAGTTGGGGCGGAAGCAGCTCCTACGAGCAGTACTTC
CASSWGGSSSYEQYF
>.|TRBV19|TRBJ2-1|.
TGTGCCAGTAGTATAGATCAAGCTCTCCTGATGGATGAGCAGTTCTTC
CASSIDQALLMDEQFF
>.|TRBV6-1|TRBJ2-1|few
TGTGCCAGCACCGAAGGGACCTACTACAATGAGCAGTTCTTC
CASTEGTYYNEQFF
>.|TRBV20-1|TRBJ2-7|.
TGCAGTGCTAGAGAGCCCCGGGACAAGAACCCCTACGAGCAGTACTTC
CSAREPRDKNPYEQYF
>.|TRBV5-1|TRBJ2-7|few
TGCGCCAGCAGCCCCAGGGATCTTCGGGATGAGCAGTACTTC
CASSPRDLRDEQYF
>.|TRBV7-2|TRBJ2-7|.
TGTGCCAGCAGCTCGACTAGTGTCAACCGCTACGAGCAGTACTTC
CASSSTSVNRYEQYF
>.|TRBV20-1|TRBJ1-2|.
TGCAGTGCTAGAGATCGTCGGGGGCGTTTGGATGGCTACACCTTC
CSARDRRGRLDGYTF
>TRBD2|TRBV7-2|TRBJ2-5|.
TGTGCCAGCAGCTTAGTTAGCGGGAGCAGGGAGACCCAGTACTTC
CASSLVSGSRETQYF
>.|TRBV29-1|TRBJ1-2|.
TGCAGCGTTGAATCTGCAGGAATTGAGTACACCTTC
CSVESAGIEYTF
>TRBD2|TRBV20-1|TRBJ2-3|.
TGCAGTGCTAGAGATCCTAGCGGGGGGACAGATACGCAGTATTTT
CSARDPSGGTDTQYF
>.|TRBV18|TRBJ1-6|once
TGTGCCAGCTCACCCCAGGGCACCATCTTTAATTCACCCCTCCACTTT
CASSPQGTIFNSPLHF
>TRBD2|TRBV4-1|TRBJ2-1|.
TGCGCCAGCAGCCTACTTTGGACTAGCGGGAGCTCCTACAATGAGCAGTTCTTC
CASSLLWTSGSSYNEQFF
>TRBD1|TRBV20-1|TRBJ1-5|many
TGCAGTGCTAGACATCCCGGACAGGGGGGACTAGTTAGCAATCAGCCCCAGCATTTT
CSARHPGQGGLVSNQPQHF
>TRBD2|TRBV7-2|TRBJ2-5|.
TGTGCCAGCAGCTTAGTCGGGACTAGCGGGACAGAGACCCAGTACTTC
CASSLVGTSGTETQYF
>TRBD2|TRBV20-1|TRBJ2-1|.
TGCAGTGCTAGACAAGCGGGAGGGTGGCCTGAGCAGTTCTTC
CSARQAGGWPEQFF
>.|TRBV3-1|TRBJ1-5|few
TGTGCCAGCAGCCAAAGTGAGTTCCAGGGGTTCGGCAATCAGCCCCAGCATTTT
CASSQSEFQGFGNQPQHF
>.|TRBV7-9|TRBJ2-7|few
TGTGCCAGCAGCTTATCCGGGGACCTTAGCGAGCAGTACTTC
CASSLSGDLSEQYF
>.|TRBV29-1|TRBJ2-7|few
TGCAGCGCCTTGGGACCGTCCTACGAGCAGTACTTC
CSALGPSYEQYF
>TRBD1|TRBV28|TRBJ1-3|few
TGTGCCAGCAGGGAAGGGACAGCGTACTCTGGAAACACCATATATTTT
CASREGTAYSGNTIYF
>.|TRBV12-3/TRBV12-4|TRBJ2-2|.
TGTGCCAGCAGTCTAGATTGGCCGGGTGAGAACACCGGGGAGCTGTTTTTT
CASSLDWPGENTGELFF
>.|TRBV3-1|TRBJ2-2|many
TGTGCCAGCAGCCAAGATTGGCCAAGACCGGGGAACATCGGGGAGCTGTTTTTT
CASSQDWPRPGNIGELFF
>TRBD2|TRBV7-6|TRBJ2-1|few
TGTGCCAGCACCCTGACTAGCGGGACCTCCTACAATGAGCAGTTCTTC
CASTLTSGTSYNEQFF
>TRBD2|TRBV5-1|TRBJ2-2|few
TGCGCCAGCAGGATACTAGCGGGGCCGAACACCGGGGAGCTGTTTTTT
CASRILAGPNTGELFF
>.|TRBV27|TRBJ2-7|few
TGTGCCAGCAGTTTACGATCCGGACTCCCCGAAGGCCACTACGAGCAGTACTTC
CASSLRSGLPEGHYEQYF
>TRBD2|TRBV6-2/TRBV6-3|TRBJ2-7|.
TGTGGCAGCAGTTCGTACCTACCGGGACTAGCTCTCGAAGGGGACTTC
CGSSSYLPGLALEGDF
>.|TRBV6-2/TRBV6-3|TRBJ2-1|few
TGTGCCAGCAAGGACAATGAGCAGTTCTTC
CASKDNEQFF
>.|TRBV20-1|TRBJ2-5|few
TGCAGTGCTAGAGATTGGCGGATGGGAGAAGAGACCCAGTACTTC
CSARDWRMGEETQYF
>.|TRBV20-1|TRBJ2-7|.
TGCAGTGCTAGAGATTCCGGGAATGGATACGAGCAGTACTTC
CSARDSGNGYEQYF
>TRBD1|TRBV5-4|TRBJ2-1|few
TGTGCCAGCAGCAAGGGACAGAATGAGCAGTTCTTC
CASSKGQNEQFF
>.|TRBV20-1|TRBJ2-7|few
TGCAGTGCTATGACCCCTACCCTCTACGAGCAGTACTTC
CSAMTPTLYEQYF
>.|TRBV20-1|TRBJ2-1|many
TGCAGTGCTAGAGATGTGGGGATTTCTCACAATGAGCAGTTCTTC
CSARDVGISHNEQFF
>TRBD1|TRBV24-1|TRBJ2-2|.
TGTGCCACCAGTGACCGGGGACAGCCGAACACCGGGGAGCTGTTTTTT
CATSDRGQPNTGELFF
>.|TRBV9|TRBJ2-5|few
TGTGCCAGCAGCGTAGCTTCTCGGTTCGCAGCACAAGAGACCCAGTACTTC
CASSVASRFAAQETQYF
>.|TRBV19|TRBJ1-5|.
TGTGCCAGTAGTAGGGCATATGGGGATCAGCCCCAGCATTTT
CASSRAYGDQPQHF
>.|TRBV4-3|TRBJ2-3|few
TGCGCCAGCAGCCAGGTTCTAGCATTCTGGCAGTATTTT
CASSQVLAFWQYF
>.|TRBV29-1|TRBJ2-7|many
TGCAGCGTTGAATGGCAGGAGCTTCCCTACGAGCAGTACTTC
CSVEWQELPYEQYF
>.|TRBV11-2|TRBJ2-7|many
TGTGCCAGCAGCCCATACAACGAGCAGTACTTC
CASSPYNEQYF
>.|TRBV7-3|TRBJ2-1|few
TGTGCCAGCAGCTTTGTAGGCCGGGCCCGGAGTTACAATGAGCAGTTCTTC
CASSFVGRARSYNEQFF
>.|TRBV25-1|TRBJ2-7|.
TGTGCCAGCAGCCCCCCGCAGGGGCATTACGAGCAGTACTTC
CASSPPQGHYEQYF
>TRBD2|TRBV27|TRBJ2-1|.
TGTGCCAGCAGTTTAGGATGGGCGGGACTAACATACAATGAGCAGTTCTTC
CASSLGWAGLTYNEQFF